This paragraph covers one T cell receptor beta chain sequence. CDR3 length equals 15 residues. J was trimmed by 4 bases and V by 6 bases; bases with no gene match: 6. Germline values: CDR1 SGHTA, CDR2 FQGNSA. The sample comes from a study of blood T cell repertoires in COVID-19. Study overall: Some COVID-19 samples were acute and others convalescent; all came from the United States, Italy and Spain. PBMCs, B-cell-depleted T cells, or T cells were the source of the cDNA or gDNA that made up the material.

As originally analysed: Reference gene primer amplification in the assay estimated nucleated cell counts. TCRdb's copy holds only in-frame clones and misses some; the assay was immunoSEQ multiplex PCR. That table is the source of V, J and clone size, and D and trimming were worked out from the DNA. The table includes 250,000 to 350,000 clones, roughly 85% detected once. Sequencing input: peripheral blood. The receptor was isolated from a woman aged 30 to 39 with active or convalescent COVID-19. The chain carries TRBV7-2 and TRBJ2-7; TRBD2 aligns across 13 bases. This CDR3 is CASSSRTSGGYEQYF. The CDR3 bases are TGTGCCAGCAGTTCAAGGACTAGCGGGGGTTACGAGCAGTACTTC.